Detailed here is one T cell receptor (beta chain). The antigen is unknown. Profiled with immunoSEQ multiplex PCR; TCRdb holds only in-frame clones, not every one. The sample lists around 1.4 million clones; 98% to 99% were seen once. The data stem from a study of shared clonotypes between healthy human individuals. Study-wide results and caveats: Sharing across four donors was highest in naive CD4 (approximately 5%) and lowest in memory CD8 (about 0.4%). As a rule, naive subsets had a larger estimated richness than memory subsets.

Per germline, CDR1 MDHEN and CDR2 SYDVKM. The CDR3 consists of 18 residues. Trimming shortened V by 5 bases and J by 2 bases, and 24 bases separated the two germline ends. This rearrangement joins TRBV28 to TRBJ1-2; D is possibly TRBD1 (6 bases). The receptor was derived from a man aged 30 to 39 in good health. Sequencing was carried out using naive CD4+ T cells sorted from blood. The subset was: CD45RA+ positively selected. The DNA of the CDR3 is TGTGCCAGCAGTCCCAAACCCCATACAGGGCGGCTGAACTATGGCTACACCTTC. This encodes CASSPKPHTGRLNYGYTF.